A single sample is the source of the 30 T cell receptor beta chains below, sequenced in a study of cytomegalovirus exposure and HLA in healthy donors. Primers for the PCR totalled 60 Vbeta and 13 Jbeta. Sequencing was performed with immunoSEQ multiplex PCR; in TCRdb, only in-frame clones are kept and a portion is missing. The sample lists 250,000 to 350,000 clones, roughly 80% occurring once. Sequencing was done on a sample of PBMCs. The origin of the receptors is a girl aged 2-10 years in good health and CMV-seronegative.

This clone was observed once. One junction end does not reproduce the germline sequence, and a read error may be involved. The CDR3 nucleotides read TGTGCCAGTAGTGGTAGTAGGGGTACTTCGCCCCAGCATTTT. Translated: CASSGSRGTSPQHF. The chain couples TRBV6-1 to TRBJ1-5; a possible D gene is TRBD1 (5 bases). The CDR3 is 14 amino acids. Per germline, CDR1 MNHNS and CDR2 SASEGT.

This sequence joins TRBV2 and TRBJ1-2, with 10 bases aligning to TRBD1. In germline, CDR1 is SNHLY, CDR2 FYNNEI. V lost 11 bases to trimming and J lost 7 bases; unmatched junction nucleotides: 16. This CDR3 spans 15 amino acids. CDR3 sequence: CAGRLGQGGLIGYTF. The CDR3 nucleotides are TGTGCCGGACGATTAGGACAGGGGGGCTTAATTGGCTACACCTTC.

The chain links TRBV2 to TRBJ1-4, with 7 bases matching TRBD1. The CDR3 is 14 amino acids. Germline CDR1 and CDR2: SNHLY and FYNNEI. With V trimmed by 6 bases and J by 5 bases, 6 bases remained unmatched. The CDR3 nucleotides are TGTGCCAGCAGGGTTGACAGGGTAAATGAAAAACTGTTTTTT. Amino acid sequence: CASRVDRVNEKLFF.

This clone has only one observation. V usage is TRBV5-4 and J usage is TRBJ2-5, with 8 positions matching TRBD1. TRBJ2-7 explains the end of the DNA better; the J call may be wrong. The CDR3 runs 18 residues. CDR1 and CDR2 from the germline V gene are SGHNT and YYREEE (reference sequence). The CDR3 sequence is CASSIRTGTVSPLYEQYF. As DNA, the CDR3 is TGTGCCAGCAGCATTAGGACAGGGACAGTATCCCCTCTCTACGAGCAGTACTTC.

The chain recombines TRBV6-5 with TRBJ1-2, with TRBD1 identical over 8 bases. This CDR3 is 15 amino acids long. Germline CDR1 and CDR2: MNHEY and SVGAGI. J was trimmed by 4 bases and V by 0 bases; bases with no gene match: 4. As DNA, the CDR3 is TGTGCCAGCAGTTACTCGACAGGGGCCTCCTATGGCTACACCTTC. It specifies CASSYSTGASYGYTF.

The V and J genes are TRBV6-6 and TRBJ1-2; D not resolved. The V and J ends lost 2 bases and 4 bases respectively, with 14 bases between them. This CDR3 region has 15 residues. Germline V gene lookup returns CDR1 MNHNY and CDR2 SVGAGI (reference sequence). In nucleotides, the CDR3 is TGTGCCAGCAGTTACCCGGCGTGGAGGGTCTATGGCTACACCTTC. Residues: CASSYPAWRVYGYTF.

The chain carries TRBV6-1 and TRBJ1-3; D perhaps matches TRBD1 (6 bases). The V end was cut by 3 bases, the J end by 2 bases, with 8 bases between. From germline, CDR1 is MNHNS and CDR2 SASEGT. CDR3 length: 14 residues. Written as DNA, the CDR3 is TGTGCCAGCAGTGAGGGGGCCCCTGGAAACACCATATATTTT. It translates to CASSEGAPGNTIYF.

V usage is TRBV5-4 and J usage is TRBJ1-1; tentatively, D is TRBD1 (5 bases). Trimming removed 2 bases from V and 4 bases from J, with 15 bases in between. Per the germline V gene, CDR1 is SGHNT and CDR2 is YYREEE (reference sequence). CDR3 length: 15 residues. CDR3 in DNA: TGTGCCAGCAGCTTTCATGGGGGGATGGGCACTGAAGCTTTCTTT. Its translation is CASSFHGGMGTEAFF.

V gene TRBV28 combines with J gene TRBJ1-1; maybe TRBD1 (6 bases). Germline CDR1 and CDR2: MDHEN and SYDVKM. This CDR3 contains 14 residues. V gave up 4 bases and J gave up 5 bases, with 14 bases separating them. The CDR3 DNA reads TGTGCCAGCAGTTCTACAGGGTTCGGGACTGAAGCTTTCTTT. The encoded protein is CASSSTGFGTEAFF.

The V gene is TRBV29-1, the J gene TRBJ1-1, with TRBD1 as a possible D gene (5 bases). CDR1 and CDR2 (germline): SQVTM, ANQGSEA. Trimming removed 2 bases from V and 1 base from J, with 11 bases in between. The CDR3 consists of 14 residues. CDR3 sequence reads: CSVETGGGNTEAFF. The CDR3 nucleotides are TGCAGCGTTGAAACCGGGGGTGGGAACACTGAAGCTTTCTTT.

The chain carries TRBV28 and TRBJ1-2; a possible D gene is TRBD1 (5 bases). Per germline, CDR1 MDHEN and CDR2 SYDVKM. V was cut by 3 bases and J by 4 bases, with 9 bases left in between. The CDR3 is 13 residues long. CDR3 sequence reads: CASSLGQVYGYTF. CDR3 in DNA: TGTGCCAGCAGTTTGGGGCAGGTCTATGGCTACACCTTC.

The V call is TRBV13, the J call TRBJ1-1, with D uncertain. Between the trimmed V and J ends, which lost 4 bases and 0 bases, there was a span of 12 bases. The germline V gene has CDR1 PRHDT and CDR2 FYEKMQ (reference sequence). The CDR3 is made up of 15 amino acids. This CDR3 reads CASSWGGLMNTEAFF. Written as DNA, the CDR3 is TGTGCCAGCAGCTGGGGAGGACTCATGAACACTGAAGCTTTCTTT.

The chain is built from TRBV28 and TRBJ2-7; 8 positions agree with TRBD1. V dropped 1 base and J dropped 5; count of bases not matched to a gene: 4. The CDR3 is 14 amino acids. Germline V gene sequence: CDR1 MDHEN, CDR2 SYDVKM. CDR3 amino acids: CASSLFGQGNEQYF. DNA for the CDR3: TGTGCCAGCAGTTTATTTGGACAGGGCAACGAGCAGTACTTC.

This CDR3 is CASSLGVGGQGVSAFF. The CDR3 DNA follows: TGTGCCAGCAGCTTAGGGGTAGGAGGGCAGGGAGTGTCAGCTTTCTTT. The V and J genes are TRBV7-6 and TRBJ1-1, with D perhaps matching TRBD1 (5 bases). V lost 1 base and J lost 10, with 22 bases in between. This CDR3 spans 16 amino acids. In germline, CDR1 is SGHVS, CDR2 FNYEAQ.

The chain links TRBV21-1 to TRBJ2-1; no DNA check was done on the table's D call, TRBD2. TRBV21-1 is a pseudogene. CDR3 length: 17 amino acids. CDR3 coding DNA: TGTGCCAGCAGCCCGGAGAGACAGCGGGGGATATACAATGAGCAGTTCTTC. Translating it yields CASSPERQRGIYNEQFF.

The chain couples TRBV6-5 to TRBJ2-7; tentatively, D is TRBD1 (5 bases). With 6 bases removed from V and 4 bases from J, the gap between germline ends came to 10 bases. Germline CDR1 MNHEY, CDR2 SVGAGI. The length of the CDR3 is 12 residues. The DNA of the CDR3 is TGTGCCAGCAGAGGGGTTAGTTACGAGCAGTACTTC. This translates into CASRGVSYEQYF.

This chain links TRBV9 with TRBJ2-7; TRBD1 matches at 9 bases. The germline V gene has CDR1 SGDLS and CDR2 YYNGEE. Unmatched junction bases numbered 9, after V lost 3 bases and J lost 2 bases. The CDR3 spans 16 residues. CDR3 DNA sequence: TGTGCCAGCAGCGCCCGGGGGGACAGGGCAACCTACGAGCAGTACTTC. It is translated as CASSARGDRATYEQYF.

CDR3 region: CASSLGGVTEAFF. CDR3 in DNA: TGTGCCAGCAGTCTAGGGGGGGTCACTGAAGCTTTCTTT. The chain recombines TRBV28 with TRBJ1-1; D is perhaps TRBD1 (6 bases). CDR1 is MDHEN, CDR2 SYDVKM, per germline. The CDR3 is 13 residues long. V lost 5 bases to trimming and J lost 4 bases, with 11 bases between them.

V is TRBV27 and J is TRBJ2-7; D unclear. CDR3 size: 12 residues. Germline CDR1 and CDR2: MNHEY and SMNVEV (reference sequence). V lost 3 bases and J lost 6, with 9 bases in between. CDR3 nucleotide sequence: TGTGCCAGCAGTTTGGCAGGCTCCGAGCAGTACTTC. Protein sequence: CASSLAGSEQYF.

The chain links TRBV7-8 to TRBJ2-7; 10 nucleotides align to TRBD2. Germline V lookup: CDR1 SGHVS, CDR2 FQNEAQ. The CDR3 contains 16 residues. Trimming removed 4 bases from V and 2 bases from J; junction bases left unmatched: 8. CDR3 nucleotide sequence: TGTGCCAGCAGCTCCAAAGCGGGAGGGCCTCCCTACGAGCAGTACTTC. As protein: CASSSKAGGPPYEQYF.

In nucleotides, the CDR3 is TGTGCCTGGAACCGGGACAGCAATTCACCCCTCCACTTT. Protein product: CAWNRDSNSPLHF. The chain carries TRBV30 and TRBJ1-6; 7 nucleotides match TRBD1. Trimming at V came to 4 bases and at J to 7 bases, leaving 4 bases not matched to a gene. Per germline, CDR1 GTSNPN and CDR2 SVGIG (reference sequence). The CDR3 consists of 13 residues.

This chain connects TRBV28 to TRBJ2-7; TRBD2 matches at 8 bases. V shed 3 bases and J 3 bases; nucleotides not matched to a gene: 7. From germline, CDR1 is MDHEN and CDR2 SYDVKM. The CDR3 is made up of 15 amino acids. The chain's CDR3 is CASSFSGLVLYEQYF. The CDR3, as DNA: TGTGCCAGCAGTTTCTCGGGACTAGTTCTCTACGAGCAGTACTTC.

The chain recombines TRBV7-2 with TRBJ2-7; 10 positions agree with TRBD2. This CDR3 has 15 amino acids. V lost 0 bases, J lost 6 bases, and 5 bases stayed unmatched. Germline values: CDR1 SGHTA, CDR2 FQGNSA. The CDR3 sequence is CASSLAVLAGVEQYF. CDR3 DNA: TGTGCCAGCAGCTTAGCGGTCCTAGCGGGAGTCGAGCAGTACTTC.

The chain is built from TRBV6-1 and TRBJ2-1; 8 bases line up with TRBD1. The CDR3 has 15 residues. The V and J ends lost 6 bases and 4 bases, in that order; junction bases with no gene match: 8. Germline values: CDR1 MNHNS, CDR2 SASEGT. CDR3 nucleotide sequence: TGTGCCAGCAGGCCCGGGACAGGATTTTACAATGAGCAGTTCTTC. Translated: CASRPGTGFYNEQFF.

This rearrangement joins TRBV5-1 to TRBJ1-1, with D perhaps matching TRBD1 (6 bases). Trimming removed 3 bases at V and 5 bases at J, with 17 bases between. The CDR3 is 15 amino acids. Germline V CDR1 and CDR2: SGHRS, YFSETQ. The CDR3 reads CASSSTRGARTEAFF. The CDR3 DNA is TGCGCCAGCAGCTCAACCCGGGGGGCGCGGACTGAAGCTTTCTTT. Together with reference TRBV5-1 and TRBJ1-1, the CDR3 gives the full variable domain: KAGVTQTPRYLIKTRGQQVTLSCSPISGHRSVSWYQQTPGQGLQFLFEYFSETQRNKGNFPGRFSGRQFSNSRSEMNVSTLELGDSALYLCASSSTRGARTEAFFGQGTRLTVV.

The genes are TRBV7-8 and TRBJ2-5; D might be TRBD1 (6 bases). The J call is uncertain, as TRBJ2-7 better fits the DNA end. This CDR3 is built from 12 residues. CDR1 and CDR2 (germline): SGHVS, FQNEAQ. The CDR3 protein is CASLSGDYEQYF. In DNA form, the CDR3 reads TGTGCCAGCCTATCAGGGGATTACGAGCAGTACTTC.

The CDR3 DNA follows: TGTGCCAGCAGCACCCCACTAGCGGGCTACACAGATACGCAGTATTTT. This gives the protein CASSTPLAGYTDTQYF. The gene calls are TRBV9 and TRBJ2-3, with 9 bases that match TRBD2. Trimming took 4 bases from V and 2 from J; bases not matched to a gene: 8. This CDR3 comprises 16 residues. Germline V lookup: CDR1 SGDLS, CDR2 YYNGEE.

Written as DNA, the CDR3 is TGTGCCAGCAGCCAAGATCGCGGGAGGGCGCGGGAGCAGTTCTTC. The encoded protein is CASSQDRGRAREQFF. The chain recombines TRBV4-2 with TRBJ2-1, with 9 bases identical to TRBD2. Trimming cost V 0 bases and J 10 bases; bases outside gene matches: 7. Germline V gene data show CDR1 as LGHNA and CDR2 as YNFKEQ. The CDR3 spans 15 residues.

The chain recombines TRBV6-5 with TRBJ2-7; D might be TRBD1 (6 bases). Germline V lookup: CDR1 MNHEY, CDR2 SVGAGI. CDR3 size: 13 residues. V gave up 7 bases and J gave up 6 bases, with 16 bases separating them. Here the CDR3 reads CASTGAGFGEQYF. The CDR3, as DNA: TGTGCCAGCACAGGGGCAGGCTTCGGCGAGCAGTACTTC.

This clone was seen a single time. The CDR3, as DNA: TGTGCCAGCAGCTTGGGGCTAGCGTACGAGCAGTACTTC. Translation gives CASSLGLAYEQYF. This rearrangement joins TRBV7-2 to TRBJ2-7; the D gene is possibly TRBD2 (6 bases). The germline V gene encodes CDR1 SGHTA and CDR2 FQGNSA. This CDR3 comprises 13 residues. The V end was cut by 3 bases, the J end by 4 bases, with 10 bases between.